Following are 2 T cell receptor beta chains from one sample sequenced in a study of T cell repertoires in cytomegalovirus infection. TCRdb used MiXCR to reprocess the reads, holding one entry per CDR3 protein. The sample shows a few hundred thousand distinct CDR3 sequences, roughly a sixth of them seen only once. The sequenced sample was PBMCs. Source of these receptors: a human donor in good health (CMV status not recorded). Some clones in this sample may be carry-over from other donors' samples.

The CDR3, as DNA: TGTGCCAGCAGTTACTCGAGGACAGTCGCCTACGAGCAGTACTTC. Its protein is CASSYSRTVAYEQYF. J is TRBJ2-7 and V is TRBV6-6; possible D gene TRBD1, 6 bases. Between the trimmed V and J ends, which lost 0 bases and 2 bases, there was a span of 11 bases. Germline V gives CDR1 MNHNY, CDR2 SVGAGI (reference sequence). This CDR3 has 15 residues.

This clonotype has just one count. V and J are TRBV20-1 and TRBJ1-2; D possibly corresponds to TRBD1 (5 bases). Trimming shortened V by 0 bases and J by 0 bases, and 14 bases separated the two germline ends. Looked up from germline, CDR1 is DFQATT and CDR2 is SNEGSKA (reference sequence). The CDR3 consists of 16 residues. The DNA of the CDR3 is TGCAGTGCTAGAGAAGCGGGGCGCTCGCCTAACTATGGCTACACCTTC. Its protein product is CSAREAGRSPNYGYTF.